Below, one T cell receptor (beta chain) is given with its context. No cognate antigen has been identified for it. Per-base quality was not reported, and no clone a single base away is much larger than it. Receptor amplification or capture employed the immunoSEQ multiplex PCR assay. The multiplex PCR relied on a mix of 60 forward primers for TCR Vbeta segments and 13 reverse primers for TCR Jbeta segments. Amplification of the CDR3 region of rearranged TCR beta genes was performed with a multiplex PCR assay on genomic DNA. Amplified TCR beta libraries were sequenced as 87-base-pair reads on the Illumina HiSeq System. In the paper's pipeline: Across the 670 or so repertoires, a later analysis counted 60 million to 90 million unique TCR beta chains, roughly 11 million of which were shared by at least two donors. To remove PCR and sequencing errors, raw reads were error-corrected and collapsed into unique sequences using a nearest-neighbor algorithm that merged closely related sequences. V, D and J gene segments were assigned by aligning CDR3 sequences to IMGT reference sequences. For a sequence to be retained, a match of at least six nucleotides was required to both a V gene segment and a J gene segment. Rearrangements were called productive when the CDR3 lacked stop codons and stayed in frame with V and J; all others were non-productive. Following IMGT convention, CDR3 was defined as the stretch from the second conserved V-encoded cysteine to the conserved J-encoded phenylalanine. Sequences without an unambiguous match to a single V gene segment were excluded from the earlier analysis of 450 to 750 of the donors. In an earlier analysis of roughly 500 of the donors, V segments were called functional above 56.7% productive rearrangements and were called segregating when the between-donor standard deviation exceeded 5%. To diagnose cytomegalovirus status from the catalog of TCR beta chain sequences, a statistical classification framework was built. A later analysis assigned V and J genes by comparing TCR nucleotide sequences with IMGT/GENE-DB human TR gene sequences. A later analysis assigned CDR3 sequences and most-parsimonious VDJ recombination scenarios with the TCRdist pipeline. In a later analysis, every TCR beta chain was defined by the combination of its CDR3 amino acid sequence and its V-gene family, and reads without a unique V-gene family were dropped. In a later analysis, 450 to 600 highly shared, low-generation-probability nucleotide sequences were removed to address suspected cross-contamination and a sequencing artifact. A later analysis calculated a clonal expansion index for each public chain from normalized within-repertoire ranks of inferred template counts. In a later analysis, generation probabilities were computed with a VDJ recombination model fitted to out-of-frame rearrangements, and the resulting probabilities were checked against IGoR. Hypergeometric tests were used in a later analysis to score TCR-TCR, TCR-HLA and TCR-CMV co-occurrence, with a repertoire-size bias correction applied to the TCR pairs. In a later analysis, false discovery rates were estimated by permuting HLA or CMV assignments 20 times. In a later analysis, co-occurring TCRs were grouped using DBSCAN, and TCRdist sequence similarity was added for clustering within HLA-allele-positive subsets. Repertoires with fewer than 30,000 or more than 120,000 public chains were left out of co-occurrence clustering, as were about five repertoires with anomalous nucleotide sharing. Here the immuneACCESS table is served through TCRdb, limited to in-frame sequences with V and J called. Missing clones are a known gap in these copies; in checked studies unresolved V genes cover under half, and the rest lacks a known reason. V, J and clone size reflect that table, while D and trimming were determined from the DNA. This sample comprises about 130,000 clones, under 80% of them detected only once. In total, the top ten clones hold approximately 4.3% of the sample.

The cohort was made up of 500 to 800 healthy bone marrow donors. All cohort members were sampled while nominally healthy, although unrecorded immune exposures were likely present. The donor was CMV seropositive and was included in the group of 289 seropositive cohort members. Each donor provided a peripheral blood sample, and peripheral blood mononuclear cells were used for TCR beta sequencing. Genomic DNA was extracted from the blood cell samples with the Qiagen DNeasy Blood Extraction Kit. The data were taken from a study of cytomegalovirus exposure and HLA in healthy donors (dated 2017 in TCRdb). In the study overall: An earlier analysis of a few hundred of the donors reported 276 Gb of sequence data and some 110 million unique TCR beta sequences obtained from around 170 million T cells. Roughly 300 gigabases of sequencing data and around 87 million unique TCR sequences were included in an early release covering around 600 HLA-typed donors. The genetic ancestry cluster associated with self-reported Caucasian donors included about 81% of the roughly 400 genotyped donors. The study was designed to test whether signatures of past pathogen exposure could be identified by cataloging public T cell receptors. The study profiled the T cell repertoires of 500 to 800 subjects by immunosequencing and related them to cytomegalovirus serostatus. A separate validation cohort of some 130 different subjects was used in addition to the approximately 640-subject first cohort. To predict cytomegalovirus infection status, the study combined high-throughput TCR immunosequencing, statistical association of individual TCRs with disease status, and machine learning. In a later analysis, previously published TCR beta repertoires from about 670 donors were re-analyzed and high-resolution HLA genotyping was added so that TCR occurrence patterns could be studied. In the later analysis, no new phenotypic data were used to find candidate immune exposures; instead, reliance was placed on TCR beta sequences and their occurrence across donors. An earlier analysis of around 580 of the donors used high-throughput TCR beta sequencing to judge whether each TCR beta V gene segment behaved as functional or pseudogenic. Donor age, sex, ethnicity and CMV serostatus were collected together with the repertoire data. A later genetic analysis took genome-wide SNP genotypes for 398 of the 666 donors and used that subset as a discovery cohort. All discovery cohort repertoires had been generated on a single sequencing platform. Both class I and class II loci were covered by HLA typing, at four-digit resolution. The number of typed donors differed by locus: roughly 629-640 for A, B, C, DRB1 and DQB1; 500 to 550 for DQA1; approximately 600 for DPA1; and roughly 450 for DPB1. Because of strong linkage in the cohort, roughly five DR-DQ haplotypes were treated as single units for association and clustering. Among about 390 genotyped donors of the cohort, an average of around 240,000 unique TCR beta nucleotide sequences were sequenced per donor, about a sixth of them non-productive.

Findings and caveats that apply to the study as a whole: In a later analysis, several top co-occurrence clusters were reported to appear linked to parvovirus B19, influenza, CMV and Epstein-Barr virus. While some public TCRs were present in many individuals, most TCR sequences turned up only very rarely across donors. Broadly in line with IMGT annotations, most TCR beta V segments showed up in productive rearrangements about 87% or about 30% of the time in an earlier analysis of several hundred of the donors. The study gave a list of about 150 TCR beta chains associated with cytomegalovirus. The earlier analysis of 587 of the donors excluded roughly 17 rarely observed V segments, including chromosome 9 orphons, because counts were too low. The classifier was reported to diagnose cytomegalovirus status with high specificity and sensitivity in both the original cohort and the validation cohort. A later genetic analysis reported fewer N-insertions in productive TCRs among donors in an Asian-associated ancestry cluster than the roughly 700-donor mean. Linkage disequilibrium might explain the correlated functional status among segregating V segments, but an unknown experimental factor could not be ruled out. Assigning TCR associations to individual alleles was difficult when HLA alleles, especially DR and DQ, strongly co-occurred. An association between a missense DCLRE1C variant and V-gene and J-gene trimming of TCR beta chains was found in a later genetic analysis and replicated in an independent cohort. In a later analysis, about 17,000 TCR beta sequences were associated with specific HLA alleles at a false discovery rate of 0.05. The sequencing pipeline was judged likely to have produced a cluster of highly shared sequence variants as a technical artifact. A further reported finding was that TCR beta sequences accurately predicted the HLA-A and HLA-B alleles for most subjects in the first cohort. A few of the identified cytomegalovirus-associated TCR beta chains were confirmed in vitro to be specific for cytomegalovirus antigens. In a later analysis, most CMV-associated TCR beta chains were found to appear HLA-restricted, with HLA associations seemingly driven largely by CMV exposure. Because HLA typing was missing for some donors at each locus, association tests included only the typed subset. The cohort was sequenced for TCR beta chains only, and without alpha or paired-chain data the features that could be detected were limited. Sequencing depth was assumed to be roughly uniform across donors in the presence/absence analyses, though that assumption may not hold. The 87-base-pair reads could not distinguish some IMGT-functional V segments, including TRBV6-2 and TRBV6-3, so those segments were excluded. Compared with equally common non-associated chains, HLA-associated TCR beta chains in a later analysis were more clonally expanded and had lower generation probabilities. The authors suggested that the approach could potentially be generalized to other disease states and immunological phenotypes. CMV serostatus was the only immune exposure information available for the cohort. In a later analysis, the rate of TCR association differed among HLA loci, with DRB1 alleles having the most associated TCRs and HLA-C alleles having the fewest.

Deletion took 2 bases off V and 8 bases off J, with a span of 13 bases between the germline ends. From cysteine to phenylalanine, the CDR3 is 13 amino acids long. Only the CDR3 region is kept as DNA, spanning 39 bases read in frame from base 1. The germline V gene specifies SGHDT as CDR1 and YYEEEE as CDR2. Source material: PBMCs. This TCR derives from a man aged 18 to 30 in good health and CMV-seropositive. The chain uses TRBV5-6 and TRBJ1-2; TRBD1 is perhaps the D gene, given 5 matching bases. The CDR3: CASSFGRVTGYTF. The DNA is TGTGCCAGCAGCTTCGGCAGGGTGACGGGCTACACCTTC.